This entry lists 3 T cell receptor beta chains sequenced from one sample in a study of blood T cell repertoires in COVID-19. Generated by immunoSEQ multiplex PCR, the TCRdb table keeps only in-frame clones and is missing some. The sample shows approximately 150,000 clones, 65% to 85% of them seen only once. Sequencing was performed on PBMCs or T cells enriched from blood (not recorded which). The receptor set was obtained from a man in his forties who had recovered from COVID-19.

J is TRBJ1-2 and V is TRBV18; D is unresolved. CDR1 is KGHSH, CDR2 LQKENI, per germline. The V end lost 0 bases, the J end lost 5 bases, and 16 bases lay between the germline ends. This CDR3 region has 16 residues. CDR3 protein: CASSPPKKEIKYGYTF. The CDR3 DNA reads TGTGCCAGCTCACCACCCAAGAAAGAGATTAAATATGGCTACACCTTC.

This sequence joins TRBV6-5 and TRBJ2-5; a possible D gene is TRBD2 (6 bases). Trimming removed 4 bases at V and 1 base at J, with 13 bases between. Germline CDR1 is MNHEY and CDR2 is SVGAGI. CDR3 length: 15 amino acids. The CDR3: CASSSAGNPQETQYF. The CDR3 DNA reads as TGTGCCAGCAGTTCCGCGGGGAACCCCCAAGAGACCCAGTACTTC.

The rearrangement links TRBV7-9 to TRBJ1-1; TRBD1 agrees at 7 bases. The CDR3 is 15 residues long. V lost 3 bases and J lost 0; bases outside the gene matches: 4. Germline values: CDR1 SEHNR, CDR2 FQNEAQ (reference sequence). CDR3 loop: CASSFTGVLNTEAFF. CDR3 DNA: TGTGCCAGCAGCTTTACAGGGGTCTTGAACACTGAAGCTTTCTTT.